The rows below give T cell receptor beta chains drawn from one sample of a study of vaccination and CD4 T cells after COVID-19. From the PCR reads, TCRdb called clonotypes with MiXCR, one entry per CDR3 protein. Of 10,000 or so distinct CDR3 sequences listed, about a third are singletons. The antigens for these receptors are not known. Sequencing was performed on CD4+ T cells from blood, cultured in vitro. The receptors derive from a human donor in good health. The conserved cysteine and the conserved F or W are not part of the CDR3 here. Each record gives: clone size, V gene, J gene, CDR3 protein. Clone size appears in some rows only: once, few, many, or a class for an expanded clone.

size: NA
V: TRBV4-1
J: TRBJ2-7
CDR3: ASSQDLGWEQY

size: few
V: TRBV27
J: TRBJ2-7
CDR3: ASSFTGGSYEQY

size: once
V: TRBV5-1
J: TRBJ1-5
CDR3: ASSFDGSNQPQH

size: NA
V: TRBV7-9
J: TRBJ2-2
CDR3: ASELGQGPTNTGELF

size: NA
V: TRBV5-1
J: TRBJ1-1
CDR3: ASSLDGGNTEAF

size: NA
V: TRBV28
J: TRBJ1-1
CDR3: ASSSRGFRNTEAF

size: few
V: TRBV7-9
J: TRBJ2-1
CDR3: ASSWNYNEQF

size: NA
V: TRBV7-2
J: TRBJ2-7
CDR3: ASSPQSGRASSEQY

size: NA
V: TRBV6-1
J: TRBJ1-1
CDR3: ASSPRDRANTETF

size: NA
V: TRBV7-9
J: TRBJ1-1
CDR3: ASSSGQGGPEAF

size: few
V: TRBV20-1
J: TRBJ1-1
CDR3: SATPGRGGSAF

size: NA
V: TRBV24-1
J: TRBJ2-3
CDR3: ATSDLGRGTSAGDTQY

size: NA
V: TRBV2
J: TRBJ1-5
CDR3: ASSLRDVYQPQH

size: NA
V: TRBV15
J: TRBJ2-3
CDR3: ATSSRSGGTDTQY

size: NA
V: TRBV29-1
J: TRBJ1-5
CDR3: SVAAGAQQPQH

size: few
V: TRBV7-9
J: TRBJ2-7
CDR3: ASSLGEAGLKY

size: few
V: TRBV20-1
J: TRBJ1-2
CDR3: SARVPLGWGYT

size: NA
V: TRBV6-5
J: TRBJ1-2
CDR3: ASSYKGQSRGYGYT

size: NA
V: TRBV29-1
J: TRBJ1-1
CDR3: SIGGDRTEAF

size: NA
V: TRBV10-3
J: TRBJ1-3
CDR3: AIKSAGEGNTIY

size: NA
V: TRBV7-9
J: TRBJ1-6
CDR3: ASSFGGGSPLH

size: few
V: TRBV21-1
J: TRBJ1-1
CDR3: ASSTEAF

size: NA
V: TRBV11-2
J: TRBJ2-1
CDR3: ASSSAELAGVFNEQF

size: NA
V: TRBV6-2/TRBV6-3
J: TRBJ1-1
CDR3: ASSYPRGNPNTEAF

size: NA
V: TRBV15
J: TRBJ1-1
CDR3: ATSRDLAGFNTEAF

size: NA
V: TRBV10-3
J: TRBJ2-1
CDR3: AIGGRVALLGSYNEQF

size: NA
V: TRBV7-3
J: TRBJ2-7
CDR3: ASRGTGGTYEQY

size: NA
V: TRBV6-2/TRBV6-3
J: TRBJ2-3
CDR3: ASSLSVTLDTQY

size: few
V: TRBV18
J: TRBJ2-7
CDR3: ASSPFPQASYEQY

size: NA
V: TRBV6-1
J: TRBJ1-6
CDR3: ASSETGVRNSPLH

size: few
V: TRBV28
J: TRBJ2-1
CDR3: ASSLFTLSYNEQF

size: few
V: TRBV20-1
J: TRBJ2-7
CDR3: SARPRYYEQY

size: NA
V: TRBV7-9
J: TRBJ1-3
CDR3: ASTTQVSGNTIY

size: NA
V: TRBV19
J: TRBJ1-1
CDR3: ASSMRDRETEAF

size: NA
V: TRBV6-1
J: TRBJ2-1
CDR3: ASRPGDYRSYNEQF

size: NA
V: TRBV6-4
J: TRBJ2-3
CDR3: ASRVEAGGPDTQY

size: few
V: TRBV19
J: TRBJ2-2
CDR3: ASRATGPNTGELF

size: NA
V: TRBV12-3/TRBV12-4
J: TRBJ2-3
CDR3: ASSSTGDHTDTQY

size: medium-sized
V: TRBV20-1
J: TRBJ1-2
CDR3: SATGGVYGYT

size: NA
V: TRBV15
J: TRBJ2-2
CDR3: ATSRAPAGNTGELF

size: NA
V: TRBV15
J: TRBJ2-1
CDR3: ATSRLAGGQSYNEQF

size: medium-sized
V: TRBV28
J: TRBJ2-3
CDR3: ATPGNEGTDTQY

size: NA
V: TRBV15
J: TRBJ2-5
CDR3: ATSRGGQVEETQY

size: few
V: TRBV5-1
J: TRBJ2-2
CDR3: ASKGLAGVGGELF

size: NA
V: TRBV6-2/TRBV6-3
J: TRBJ1-5
CDR3: ASSYAHRDGSNQPQH

size: NA
V: TRBV7-9
J: TRBJ1-1
CDR3: ASSLDFRLHQAF

size: NA
V: TRBV11-1
J: TRBJ2-7
CDR3: ASSRGTVYEQY

size: few
V: TRBV6-2/TRBV6-3
J: TRBJ1-6
CDR3: ASLDSSYNSPLH

size: few
V: TRBV20-1
J: TRBJ2-7
CDR3: SASSRTFHEQY

size: NA
V: TRBV20-1
J: TRBJ2-5
CDR3: SARGTLPEQETQY

size: NA
V: TRBV7-3
J: TRBJ2-5
CDR3: ASSPGQGETQY

size: few
V: TRBV6-2/TRBV6-3
J: TRBJ2-7
CDR3: ASSSTGKGYEQY

size: NA
V: TRBV20-1
J: TRBJ2-7
CDR3: SARDLSNSEQY